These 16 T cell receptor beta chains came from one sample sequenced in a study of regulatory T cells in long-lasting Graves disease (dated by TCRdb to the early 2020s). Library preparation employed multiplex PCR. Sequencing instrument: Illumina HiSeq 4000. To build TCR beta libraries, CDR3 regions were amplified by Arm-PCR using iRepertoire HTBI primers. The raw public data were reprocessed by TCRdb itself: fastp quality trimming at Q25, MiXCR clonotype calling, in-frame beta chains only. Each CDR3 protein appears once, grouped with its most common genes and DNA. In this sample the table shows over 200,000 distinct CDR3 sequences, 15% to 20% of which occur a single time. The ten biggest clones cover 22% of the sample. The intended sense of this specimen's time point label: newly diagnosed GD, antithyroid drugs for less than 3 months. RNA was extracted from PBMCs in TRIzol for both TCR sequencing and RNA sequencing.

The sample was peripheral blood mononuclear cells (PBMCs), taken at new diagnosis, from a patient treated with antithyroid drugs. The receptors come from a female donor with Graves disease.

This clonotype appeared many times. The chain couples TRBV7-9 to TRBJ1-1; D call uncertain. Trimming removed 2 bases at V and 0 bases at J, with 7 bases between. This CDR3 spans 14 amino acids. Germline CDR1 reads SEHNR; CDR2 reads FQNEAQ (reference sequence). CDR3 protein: CASSLRIMNTEAFF. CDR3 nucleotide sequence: TGTGCCAGCAGCTTACGGATTATGAACACTGAAGCTTTCTTT.

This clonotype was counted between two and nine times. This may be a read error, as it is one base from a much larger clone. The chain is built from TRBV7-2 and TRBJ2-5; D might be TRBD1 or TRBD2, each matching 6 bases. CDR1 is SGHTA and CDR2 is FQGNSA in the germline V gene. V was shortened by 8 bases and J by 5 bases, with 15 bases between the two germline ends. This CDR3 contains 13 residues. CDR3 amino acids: CASGPLGGETQYF. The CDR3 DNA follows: TGTGCCAGCGGCCCATTAGGGGGGGAGACCCAGTACTTC.

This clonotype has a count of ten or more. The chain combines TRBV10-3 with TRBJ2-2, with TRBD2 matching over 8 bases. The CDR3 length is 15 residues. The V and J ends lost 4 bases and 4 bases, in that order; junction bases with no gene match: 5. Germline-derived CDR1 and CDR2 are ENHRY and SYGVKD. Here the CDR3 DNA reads TGTGCCATCAGTGCGGGACTAGGAAGCACCGGGGAGCTGTTTTTT. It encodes CAISAGLGSTGELFF.

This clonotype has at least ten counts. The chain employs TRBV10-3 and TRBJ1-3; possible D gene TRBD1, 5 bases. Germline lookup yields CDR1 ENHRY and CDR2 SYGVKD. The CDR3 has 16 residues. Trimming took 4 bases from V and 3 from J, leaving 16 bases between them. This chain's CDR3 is CAISAEGTSFGNTIYF. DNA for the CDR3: TGTGCCATCAGTGCGGAAGGGACCTCCTTTGGAAACACCATATATTTT.

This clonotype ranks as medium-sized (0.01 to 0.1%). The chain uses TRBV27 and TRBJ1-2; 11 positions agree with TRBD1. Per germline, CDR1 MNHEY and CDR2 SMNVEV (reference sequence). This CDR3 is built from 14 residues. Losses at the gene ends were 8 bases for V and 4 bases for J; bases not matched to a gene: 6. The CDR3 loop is CASGTGGEVYGYTF. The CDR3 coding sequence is TGTGCCAGCGGGACAGGGGGAGAAGTCTATGGCTACACCTTC.

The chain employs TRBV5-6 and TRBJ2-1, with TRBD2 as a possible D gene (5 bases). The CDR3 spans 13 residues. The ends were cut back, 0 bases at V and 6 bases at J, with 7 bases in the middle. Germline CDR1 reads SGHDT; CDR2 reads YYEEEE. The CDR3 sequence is CASSLETSNEQFF. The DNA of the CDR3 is TGTGCCAGCAGCTTGGAAACTAGCAATGAGCAGTTCTTC.

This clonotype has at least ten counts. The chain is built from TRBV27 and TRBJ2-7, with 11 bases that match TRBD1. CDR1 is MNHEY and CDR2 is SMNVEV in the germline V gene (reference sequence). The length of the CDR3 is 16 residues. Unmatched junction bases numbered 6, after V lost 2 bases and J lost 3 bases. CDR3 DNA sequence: TGTGCCAGCAGTTTAAACCGGGACAGGGGGTTCTACGAGCAGTACTTC. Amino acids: CASSLNRDRGFYEQYF.

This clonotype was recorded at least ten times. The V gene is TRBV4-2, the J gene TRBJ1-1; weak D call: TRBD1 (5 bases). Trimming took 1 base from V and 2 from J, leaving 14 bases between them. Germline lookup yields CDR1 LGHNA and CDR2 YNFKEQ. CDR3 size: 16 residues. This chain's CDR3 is CASSQAGGSGNTEAFF. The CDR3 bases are TGTGCCAGCAGCCAAGCCGGGGGTTCGGGAAACACTGAAGCTTTCTTT.

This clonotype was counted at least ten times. The CDR3 reads CASSQGLAMYTEAFF. The CDR3 DNA is TGTGCCAGCAGCCAAGGGTTAGCCATGTATACTGAAGCTTTCTTT. V is TRBV3-1 and J is TRBJ1-1, with no clear D. The CDR3 contains 15 residues. V shed 1 base and J shed 5 bases, with 14 bases lying between them. CDR1 and CDR2 from the germline V gene are LGHDT and YNNKEL (reference sequence).

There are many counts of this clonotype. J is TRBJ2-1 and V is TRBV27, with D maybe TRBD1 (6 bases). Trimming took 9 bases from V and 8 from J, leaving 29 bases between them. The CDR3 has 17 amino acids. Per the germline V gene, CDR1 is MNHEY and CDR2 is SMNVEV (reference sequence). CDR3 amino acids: CASGGSGAGTTTDEQFF. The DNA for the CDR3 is TGTGCCAGTGGCGGCTCAGGGGCCGGGACAACTACCGATGAGCAGTTCTTC.

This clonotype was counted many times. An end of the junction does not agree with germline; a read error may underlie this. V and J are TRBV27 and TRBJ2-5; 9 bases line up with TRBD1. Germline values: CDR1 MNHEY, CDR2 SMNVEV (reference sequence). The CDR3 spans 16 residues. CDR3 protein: CAGSLRTGVIQETQYF. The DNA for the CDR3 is TGTGCCGGCAGTTTACGGACAGGGGTTATCCAAGAGACCCAGTACTTC.

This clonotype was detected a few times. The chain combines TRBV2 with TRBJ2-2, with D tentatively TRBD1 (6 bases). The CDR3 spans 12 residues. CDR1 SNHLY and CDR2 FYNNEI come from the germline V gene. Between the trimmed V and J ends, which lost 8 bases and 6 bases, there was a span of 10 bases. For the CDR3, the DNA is TGTGCCAGCGGTGGGGGCCCCGGGGAGCTGTTTTTT. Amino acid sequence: CASGGGPGELFF.

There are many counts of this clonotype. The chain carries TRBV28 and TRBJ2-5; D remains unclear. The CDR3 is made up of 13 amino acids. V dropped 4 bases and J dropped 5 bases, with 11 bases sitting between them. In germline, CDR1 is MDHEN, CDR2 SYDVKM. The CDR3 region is CASSSPTGETQYF. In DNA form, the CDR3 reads TGTGCCAGCAGTTCTCCCACCGGGGAGACCCAGTACTTC.

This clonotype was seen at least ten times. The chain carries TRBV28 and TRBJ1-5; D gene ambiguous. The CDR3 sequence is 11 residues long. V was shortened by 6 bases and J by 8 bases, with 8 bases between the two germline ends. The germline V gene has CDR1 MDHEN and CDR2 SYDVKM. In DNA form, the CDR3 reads TGTGCCAGCAGCCGCCGGGAGCCCCAGCATTTT. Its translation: CASSRREPQHF.

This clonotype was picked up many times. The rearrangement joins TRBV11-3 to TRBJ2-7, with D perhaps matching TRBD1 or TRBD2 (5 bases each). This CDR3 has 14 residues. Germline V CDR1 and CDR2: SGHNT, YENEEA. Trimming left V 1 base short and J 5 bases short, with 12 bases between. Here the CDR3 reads CASSLGDRLDEQYF. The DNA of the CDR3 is TGTGCCAGCAGCTTAGGGGACCGCCTGGACGAGCAGTACTTC.

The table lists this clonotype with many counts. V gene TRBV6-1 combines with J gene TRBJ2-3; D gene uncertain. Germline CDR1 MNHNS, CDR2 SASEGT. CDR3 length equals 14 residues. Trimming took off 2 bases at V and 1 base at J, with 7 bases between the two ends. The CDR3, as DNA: TGTGCCAGCAGTGAACCGGCCGGCACAGATACGCAGTATTTT. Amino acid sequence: CASSEPAGTDTQYF.